Reported below is one TCR beta chain. Antigen: not known. This entry is derived from a study of T cell responses to AZD1222 COVID-19 vaccine. Study-level points and caveats: The span of vaccine-associated CD4 TCRs extended across spike, with dominance at 160-218 and 743-854.

The data were produced by immunoSEQ multiplex PCR, yet TCRdb's version contains in-frame clones alone and is incomplete. The sample yields roughly 49,000 clones, over 80% seen once. The CDR3 runs to 14 residues. V was cut by 2 bases and J by 1 base, with 6 bases left in between. Germline V gene lookup returns CDR1 MGHDK and CDR2 SYGVNS. This TCR derives from an adult who received the AZD1222 COVID-19 vaccine. The source material was peripheral blood, sampled 28 days after the second AZD1222 dose. This chain links TRBV25-1 with TRBJ1-5; the D is unclear. The CDR3 reads CASSEGLSNQPQHF. CDR3 coding DNA: TGTGCCAGCAGTGAAGGATTAAGCAATCAGCCCCAGCATTTT.